This T cell receptor beta chain comes out of a study of CD8 T cells in ankylosing spondylitis. Construction of TCR beta libraries was performed using quantitative 5'-RACE with molecular barcodes. Each CDR3 protein is one row after TCRdb ran MiXCR on the 5' RACE reads. This sample has over 450,000 distinct CDR3 sequences; more than 9.5% occur once, and the top ten carry approximately 7%. General observations from the study: Previously reported in reactive arthritis synovial fluid and blood were some of the motif variants. One TCR beta motif, made up of roughly 8 highly homologous variants, appeared characteristic of ankylosing spondylitis blood.

Germline CDR1 SEHNR, CDR2 FQNEAQ (reference sequence). Trimming removed 5 bases from V and 1 base from J; junction bases left unmatched: 6. This CDR3 is 15 amino acids long. To note about this clonotype: Its antigen is unidentified.

The chain has TRBV7-9 and TRBJ1-1, with 8 bases that match TRBD1. Sequenced sample: blood, either unsorted or a sorted T cell fraction (not recorded which). The TCR originated in a male donor with ankylosing spondylitis. The CDR3 sequence: CASSGPDRANTEAFF. CDR3 bases: TGTGCCAGCAGCGGGCCGGACAGGGCGAACACTGAAGCTTTCTTT.